This T cell receptor (beta chain) was observed in a study of PD-1 blockade in classical Hodgkin lymphoma. The trim removed 5 bases at V and 5 bases at J, leaving 9 bases unmatched. Germline V CDR1 and CDR2: SGHVS, FNYEAQ. The CDR3 loop spans 15 amino acids. With no exception, relapse followed autologous stem cell transplantation in all patients, and brentuximab vedotin exposure varied. This clone was counted a single time. The table came from immunoSEQ multiplex PCR; TCRdb's copy has only in-frame clones and leaves some out. The sample shows about 62,000 clones, about nine tenths of them seen only once.

The source is a human donor with classical Hodgkin lymphoma. The chain joins TRBV7-6 to TRBJ2-5; 9 nucleotides line up with TRBD2. The sample was peripheral blood mononuclear cells (PBMCs), taken at baseline. This CDR3 reads CASSPLGLASETQYF. The DNA for the CDR3 is TGTGCCAGCAGCCCCCTCGGACTAGCGTCGGAGACCCAGTACTTC.